These T cell receptor beta chains were read from a single sample in a study of cytomegalovirus exposure and HLA in healthy donors. Only in-frame clones appear in the TCRdb table, and some are missing; sequencing was by immunoSEQ multiplex PCR. Of some 170,000 clones listed, 84% are singletons. Material for sequencing was PBMCs. The source is a man younger than 40 in good health and CMV-seropositive. The CDR3 runs from the conserved cysteine through the conserved F or W. The D gene is left open where the match is weak. Size is stated for part of the rows, as once, few or many counts, or as a class when the clone is expanded.

J: TRBJ1-6; D: -; V: TRBV10-3; size: -; DNA: TGTGCCATCAGTGAGCCCGGAGGGCGGATCAATTCACCCCTCCACTTT; CDR3: CAISEPGGRINSPLHF
J: TRBJ2-7; D: -; V: TRBV11-1; size: -; DNA: TGTGCCAGCAGCTTCGCGAGGTCAAACTACGAGCAGTACTTC; CDR3: CASSFARSNYEQYF
J: TRBJ1-2; D: -; V: TRBV9; size: -; DNA: TGTGCCAGCAGCGTCTATGCCAGGGCGGACTATGGCTACACCTTC; CDR3: CASSVYARADYGYTF
J: TRBJ2-7; D: -; V: TRBV5-3; size: -; DNA: TGTGCCAGAAGCCCTTGGCGAGGGGAGGACGAGCAGTACTTC; CDR3: CARSPWRGEDEQYF
J: TRBJ2-5; D: -; V: TRBV6-1; size: -; DNA: TGTGCCAGCAGTGCGGTGCCAGGGGAGGGTCAAGAGACCCAGTACTTC; CDR3: CASSAVPGEGQETQYF
J: TRBJ2-4; D: -; V: TRBV6-6; size: -; DNA: TGTGCCAGCAGTTACTCGATTGTACGCGGGGACATTCAGTACTTC; CDR3: CASSYSIVRGDIQYF
J: TRBJ2-7; D: -; V: TRBV21-1; size: -; DNA: TGTGCCAGCGGCTCTAGCGGGGGCATCCACGAGCAGTACTTC; CDR3: CASGSSGGIHEQYF
J: TRBJ1-4; D: TRBD1; V: TRBV7-9; size: few; DNA: TGTGCCAGCAGCGTGGGACAGGGCCCTTCTAATGAAAAACTGTTTTTT; CDR3: CASSVGQGPSNEKLFF
J: TRBJ1-5; D: -; V: TRBV6-1; size: -; DNA: TGTGCCAGCAGTGAAATCACCGTAGCGTCGCAGCATTTT; CDR3: CASSEITVASQHF
J: TRBJ2-4; D: TRBD2; V: TRBV7-8; size: -; DNA: TGTGCCAGCAGCGATCCGGGACTAGCGGAATCCATAGCCAAAAACATTCAGTACTTC; CDR3: CASSDPGLAESIAKNIQYF
J: TRBJ1-4; D: -; V: TRBV15; size: once; DNA: TGTGCCACCAGCAGAGATAACAGTCGTAATGAAAAACTGTTTTTT; CDR3: CATSRDNSRNEKLFF
J: TRBJ2-1; D: -; V: TRBV19; size: -; DNA: TGTGCCAGTAGTATCGGCTCCGGGGTGTCCTACAATGAGCAGTTCTTC; CDR3: CASSIGSGVSYNEQFF
J: TRBJ2-6; D: -; V: TRBV19; size: -; DNA: TGTGCCAGTTCCAAAGGCGGGACTGGGGCCAACGTCCTGACTTTC; CDR3: CASSKGGTGANVLTF
J: TRBJ1-2; D: TRBD1; V: TRBV28; size: once; DNA: TGTGCCAGCAGTTTTCTGGACAGGGAGAGAGGCTACACCTTC; CDR3: CASSFLDRERGYTF
J: TRBJ2-7; D: TRBD1; V: TRBV27; size: -; DNA: TGTGCCAGCAGTGAGACAGGGGGCGACTCCTACGAGCAGTACTTC; CDR3: CASSETGGDSYEQYF
J: TRBJ1-5; D: -; V: TRBV27; size: -; DNA: TGTGCCAGCAGGCCCAACAGGGCTGGGGGCAATCAGCCCCAGCATTTT; CDR3: CASRPNRAGGNQPQHF
J: TRBJ2-3; D: -; V: TRBV5-1; size: -; DNA: TGCGCCAGCAGCCCCCGGACTGGGTTCACAGATACGCAGTATTTT; CDR3: CASSPRTGFTDTQYF
J: TRBJ1-2; D: -; V: TRBV28; size: -; DNA: TGTGCCAGCAGCTTAGAAAAGAGGGCGTATGGCTACACCTTC; CDR3: CASSLEKRAYGYTF
J: TRBJ1-2; D: -; V: TRBV19; size: -; DNA: TGTGCCAGCCAATCCCAGGGGCGCTATGGCTACACCTTC; CDR3: CASQSQGRYGYTF
J: TRBJ1-1; D: -; V: TRBV20-1; size: once; DNA: TGCAGTGCCGAGAGCGACACTGAAGCTTTCTTT; CDR3: CSAESDTEAFF
J: TRBJ2-1; D: -; V: TRBV7-2; size: few; DNA: TGTGCCAGCAGCCGAGATCAGCGGGCGCAGTTCTTC; CDR3: CASSRDQRAQFF
J: TRBJ1-1; D: -; V: TRBV9; size: -; DNA: TGTGCCAGCAGCGTAGAGGGGGAAGGGGCTGAAGCTTTCTTT; CDR3: CASSVEGEGAEAFF
J: TRBJ2-1; D: -; V: TRBV27; size: -; DNA: TGTGCCAGCAGTCCCCGCCCCCTAGGAGAGCAGTTCTTC; CDR3: CASSPRPLGEQFF
J: TRBJ2-7; D: TRBD1; V: TRBV30; size: -; DNA: TGTGCCTGGAGTGAGGACAGGGGTGGGTACGAGCAGTACTTC; CDR3: CAWSEDRGGYEQYF
J: TRBJ1-5; D: -; V: TRBV19; size: -; DNA: TGTGCCAGTAGTATGACAGCTAGCAATCAGCCCCAGCATTTT; CDR3: CASSMTASNQPQHF
J: TRBJ2-7; D: -; V: TRBV7-9; size: -; DNA: TGTGCCAGCAGCTTAGAGCTTATATCCTACGAGCAGTACTTC; CDR3: CASSLELISYEQYF
J: TRBJ1-2; D: -; V: TRBV28; size: -; DNA: TGTGCCAGCAGTTTAGAGAGGGGACCGGGGAGGGGCTACACCTTC; CDR3: CASSLERGPGRGYTF
J: TRBJ2-5; D: TRBD2; V: TRBV7-7; size: once; DNA: TGTGCTAGCAGCCCTAGCGGGAGGGAGACCCAGTACTTC; CDR3: CASSPSGRETQYF
J: TRBJ1-1; D: -; V: TRBV7-9; size: -; DNA: TGTGCCAGCAGCCCCCCCGGGTGGCCCACTGAAGCTTTCTTT; CDR3: CASSPPGWPTEAFF
J: TRBJ1-1; D: -; V: TRBV28; size: -; DNA: TGTGCCAGCAGTGTTTGGGGCAGGGACACTGAAGCTTTCTTT; CDR3: CASSVWGRDTEAFF
J: TRBJ2-7; D: TRBD1; V: TRBV7-3; size: once; DNA: TGTGCCAGCAGCTTCGGACAGGGGGTAATGGGCGAGCAGTACTTC; CDR3: CASSFGQGVMGEQYF
J: TRBJ2-1; D: -; V: TRBV4-3; size: -; DNA: TGCGCCAGCAGCCAAGATGGGGCTCGTGAGCAGTTCTTC; CDR3: CASSQDGAREQFF
J: TRBJ1-2; D: TRBD1; V: TRBV28; size: -; DNA: TGTGCCAGCAGTTTGAGGGGGCGCGATCATAGCTACACCTTC; CDR3: CASSLRGRDHSYTF
J: TRBJ2-7; D: -; V: TRBV21-1; size: -; DNA: TGTGCCAGCAGCAATGGGACCGGGACTCCTAACTCCTACGAGCAGTACTTC; CDR3: CASSNGTGTPNSYEQYF
J: TRBJ1-1; D: -; V: TRBV7-6; size: -; DNA: TGTGCCAGCAGCTTGTCCAAGGGGTCGAACACTGAAGCTTTCTTT; CDR3: CASSLSKGSNTEAFF
J: TRBJ2-7; D: -; V: TRBV7-8; size: -; DNA: TGTGCCAGCAGCTTTGGGGGCAGCTCCTACGAGCAGTACTTC; CDR3: CASSFGGSSYEQYF
J: TRBJ2-1; D: -; V: TRBV2; size: -; DNA: TGTGCCAGCAGTGGGGACTTTAACAATGAGCAGTTCTTC; CDR3: CASSGDFNNEQFF
J: TRBJ2-1; D: TRBD2; V: TRBV6-4; size: many; DNA: TGTGCCAGCAGTGACGGACTAGCGGGAGGGCATGAGCAGTTCTTC; CDR3: CASSDGLAGGHEQFF
J: TRBJ1-4; D: TRBD1; V: TRBV29-1; size: few; DNA: TGCAGCGCCGCCGGGACAGGGAATGAAAAACTGTTTTTT; CDR3: CSAAGTGNEKLFF
J: TRBJ1-5; D: TRBD1; V: TRBV18; size: -; DNA: TGTGCCAGCTCACTTGGAATAGGGGGCTATAGCAATCAGCCCCAGCATTTT; CDR3: CASSLGIGGYSNQPQHF
J: TRBJ2-2; D: TRBD2; V: TRBV13; size: -; DNA: TGTGCCAGCAGCACTAGACGACTAGCGGGAGATGCCGGGGAGCTGTTTTTT; CDR3: CASSTRRLAGDAGELFF
J: TRBJ2-3; D: -; V: TRBV10-1; size: -; DNA: TGCGCCAGTAGCCCTGGGGCTAGGACAGCGGATACGCAGTATTTT; CDR3: CASSPGARTADTQYF
J: TRBJ2-3; D: -; V: TRBV30; size: -; DNA: TGTGCCTGGAGTCCCACGGGAGTCACAGATACGCAGTATTTT; CDR3: CAWSPTGVTDTQYF
J: TRBJ1-2; D: TRBD1; V: TRBV2; size: -; DNA: TGTGCCAGCACCGCCCAGGGGGCGAACTATGGCTACACCTTC; CDR3: CASTAQGANYGYTF
J: TRBJ2-7; D: -; V: TRBV15; size: -; DNA: TGTGCCACCAGCAGAGATCAGCGACTAGACCGGTTTGAGCAGTACTTC; CDR3: CATSRDQRLDRFEQYF
J: TRBJ2-2; D: -; V: TRBV9; size: -; DNA: TGTGCCAGCACCTTAGGGGATTTCTCCAACACCGGGGAGCTGTTTTTT; CDR3: CASTLGDFSNTGELFF
J: TRBJ1-5; D: -; V: TRBV6-6; size: -; DNA: TGTGCCAGCAGTTCAACCGGGACTGGGGGTGGGCAGCCCCAGCATTTT; CDR3: CASSSTGTGGGQPQHF
J: TRBJ1-3; D: TRBD1; V: TRBV13; size: -; DNA: TGTGCCAGCAGCTTACGTGGGACAGGGGGTACTGGAAACACCATATATTTT; CDR3: CASSLRGTGGTGNTIYF
J: TRBJ2-3; D: TRBD1; V: TRBV6-1; size: once; DNA: TGTGCCAGCAGTGAAGACAGGGGCTTGGTTACGCAGTATTTT; CDR3: CASSEDRGLVTQYF
J: TRBJ1-4; D: -; V: TRBV6-5; size: -; DNA: TGTGCCAGCAGCCGCCCCGGGGGGGAACTGTTTTTT; CDR3: CASSRPGGELFF
J: TRBJ1-5; D: -; V: TRBV10-3; size: once; DNA: TGTGCCATCAGTCAGGGACTGGGGGACAATCAGCCCCAGCATTTT; CDR3: CAISQGLGDNQPQHF
J: TRBJ2-1; D: -; V: TRBV11-3; size: -; DNA: TGTGCCAGCAGCGCCCTGGGAGGTGGGGAGCAGTTCTTC; CDR3: CASSALGGGEQFF
J: TRBJ2-2; D: TRBD2; V: TRBV11-3; size: -; DNA: TGTGCCAGCAGCTTGGGACTAGCGGGAGACACCGGGGAGCTGTTTTTT; CDR3: CASSLGLAGDTGELFF
J: TRBJ2-1; D: -; V: TRBV5-4; size: -; DNA: TGTGCCAGCAGCTTGGTTAGTTCCTACGAGCAGTTCTTC; CDR3: CASSLVSSYEQFF
J: TRBJ1-2; D: -; V: TRBV2; size: -; DNA: TGTGCCAGCAGTGTGTCAGGGTTTAGATATGGCTACACCTTC; CDR3: CASSVSGFRYGYTF
J: TRBJ2-7; D: TRBD2; V: TRBV28; size: -; DNA: TGTGCCAGCAGTTTATCAGGGACTAGCGGAAACTACGAGCAGTACTTC; CDR3: CASSLSGTSGNYEQYF
J: TRBJ2-1; D: TRBD2; V: TRBV25-1; size: few; DNA: TGTGCCAGCAGTCAACCTACTAGCGGGAGAGGGAATGAGCAGTTCTTC; CDR3: CASSQPTSGRGNEQFF